The 17 T cell receptor beta chains presented below share a single source sample, sequenced in a study of regulatory T cells in long-lasting Graves disease. Relying on iRepertoire HTBI primers and Arm-PCR of CDR3 regions, the team built TCR beta libraries. TCRdb called the multiplex PCR reads again in MiXCR, with one record for every CDR3 protein. The sample gives some 400,000 distinct CDR3 sequences, 15% of which show up once; approximately 15% is in the top ten. The time point is: newly diagnosed GD, antithyroid drugs for less than 3 months. RNA from PBMCs was the source of the TCR library. The data were also submitted as part of a second study, on T cells in Graves' hyperthyroidism and ophthalmopathy.

Sequenced here: peripheral blood mononuclear cells (PBMCs), sampled at new diagnosis, from a patient treated with antithyroid drugs. The receptors originated from a woman under 40 with Graves disease.

The table lists this clonotype with many counts. V is TRBV6-2 or TRBV6-3 and J is TRBJ2-2; D possibly corresponds to TRBD2 (6 bases). The CDR3 covers 15 residues. Germline V gene sequence: CDR1 MNHEY, CDR2 SVGEGT. V gave up 2 bases and J gave up 5 bases, with 12 bases separating them. The CDR3 DNA reads as TGTGCCAGCAGTTACGGGCTAGCGCGGACCGGGGAGCTGTTTTTT. As protein: CASSYGLARTGELFF.

This clonotype occurred many times. The chain combines TRBV6-1 with TRBJ1-2, with 10 nucleotides matching TRBD1. Germline V CDR1 and CDR2: MNHNS, SASEGT. V dropped 8 bases and J dropped 7; count of bases not matched to a gene: 16. This CDR3 spans 16 amino acids. The CDR3 sequence: CASPTSPGDRGGGYTF. The CDR3 DNA reads TGTGCCAGCCCCACGAGTCCCGGGGACAGGGGAGGTGGCTACACCTTC.

This clonotype was seen repeatedly, ten times or more. This sequence joins TRBV28 and TRBJ2-5, with 8 bases that match TRBD1. This CDR3 is built from 16 residues. Losses at the gene ends were 4 bases for V and 4 bases for J; bases not matched to a gene: 11. From germline, CDR1 is MDHEN and CDR2 SYDVKM. The CDR3 DNA is TGTGCCAGCAGTTACCTGGGACAGGCGGCAGGAGAGACCCAGTACTTC. Its translation: CASSYLGQAAGETQYF.

The table lists this clonotype with many counts. The chain has TRBV6-1 and TRBJ2-1; D remains unclear. Germline V lookup: CDR1 MNHNS, CDR2 SASEGT. Trimming took 7 bases from V and 0 from J, leaving 10 bases between them. This CDR3 is 14 amino acids long. The CDR3 coding sequence is TGTGCCAGCAATCCTCGGCGCTCCTACAATGAGCAGTTCTTC. It yields the protein CASNPRRSYNEQFF.

This clonotype was recorded at least ten times. The CDR3 nucleotides read TGTGCCATCAGTGAGGCAGGGAGCGAGCAGTACTTC. Its protein product is CAISEAGSEQYF. The chain recombines TRBV10-3 with TRBJ2-7; D might be TRBD1 or TRBD2, each matching 5 bases. Between the trimmed V and J ends, which lost 2 bases and 6 bases, there was a span of 8 bases. CDR1 ENHRY and CDR2 SYGVKD come from the germline V gene. The CDR3 spans 12 residues.

The V call is TRBV4-1, the J call TRBJ2-7, with TRBD2 matching 9 bases. The V gene end was trimmed by 1 base and the J gene end by 1 base; junction bases not matched to a gene: 8. CDR1 is MGHRA, CDR2 YSYEKL, per germline. This CDR3 comprises 17 residues. CDR3 bases: TGCGCCAGCAGCCAAGGGGGGCCTAGCGGGGCGTCCTACGAGCAGTACTTC. Amino acid sequence: CASSQGGPSGASYEQYF.

A few counts support this clonotype. The chain carries TRBV7-9 and TRBJ2-3; TRBD2 agrees at 13 bases. Trimming at V came to 5 bases and at J to 7 bases, leaving 6 bases not matched to a gene. CDR1 and CDR2 from the germline V gene are SEHNR and FQNEAQ (reference sequence). This CDR3 is 15 amino acids long. CDR3 in DNA: TGTGCCAGCAGCCCGGGACTAGCGGGGAAAAATACGCAGTATTTT. It encodes CASSPGLAGKNTQYF.

This clonotype was seen repeatedly, ten times or more. The chain employs TRBV2 and TRBJ2-7; D may correspond to TRBD1 or TRBD2 (6 bases each). Germline V gene sequence: CDR1 SNHLY, CDR2 FYNNEI. The CDR3 runs 15 residues. With 6 bases removed from V and 5 bases from J, the gap between germline ends came to 20 bases. CDR3 sequence reads: CASRVGRQAGDEQYF. The CDR3 nucleotides are TGTGCCAGCAGGGTCGGGAGACAGGCTGGGGACGAGCAGTACTTC.

There are many counts of this clonotype. This chain joins TRBV7-9 and TRBJ2-7; 7 positions match TRBD1. CDR1 SEHNR and CDR2 FQNEAQ come from the germline V gene (reference sequence). The V and J ends lost 5 bases and 3 bases, in that order; junction bases with no gene match: 10. The CDR3 runs 15 residues. CDR3 in amino acids: CASSLTDRALYEQYF. The CDR3 DNA reads as TGTGCCAGCAGCCTAACTGACAGGGCCCTCTACGAGCAGTACTTC.

The chain combines TRBV14 with TRBJ2-1, with 7 bases that match TRBD2. This CDR3 contains 18 residues. The V gene end was trimmed by 4 bases and the J gene end by 6 bases; junction bases not matched to a gene: 18. CDR1 and CDR2 from the germline V gene are SGHDN and FVKESK. CDR3 amino acids: CASSPKPPLAVLGNEQFF. The CDR3 DNA follows: TGTGCCAGCAGCCCAAAGCCCCCTCTAGCGGTATTGGGCAATGAGCAGTTCTTC.

This clonotype was found many times. The rearrangement joins TRBV7-2 to TRBJ2-4; 8 bases align to TRBD2. J was trimmed by 7 bases and V by 5 bases; bases with no gene match: 10. The length of the CDR3 is 15 residues. Germline values: CDR1 SGHTA, CDR2 FQGNSA. CDR3 in DNA: TGTGCCAGCAGCCCTCGGACTAGCACATCCAACATTCAGTACTTC. Protein product: CASSPRTSTSNIQYF.

This clonotype was counted only a few times. The chain couples TRBV6-1 to TRBJ1-2; D call uncertain. Looked up from germline, CDR1 is MNHNS and CDR2 is SASEGT. The V gene lost 6 bases and the J gene lost 6 bases, with 11 bases spanning the gap. The CDR3 totals 12 residues. The CDR3 DNA follows: TGTGCCAGCAGGGTAGGGTACCATGGCTACACCTTC. Protein: CASRVGYHGYTF.

The gene calls are TRBV10-3 and TRBJ1-3; TRBD1 aligns across 9 bases. CDR3 length equals 12 residues. V lost 10 bases to trimming and J lost 8 bases; unmatched junction nucleotides: 6. CDR1 is ENHRY, CDR2 SYGVKD, per germline. The CDR3 loop is CANSDRGDTIYF. Written as DNA, the CDR3 is TGTGCCAACTCGGACAGGGGAGACACCATATATTTT.

Remarks on this clonotype: A read error may be the cause here, since a much bigger clone is one base away. This chain connects TRBV20-1 to TRBJ2-3, with D unresolved. The J call may be mistaken, given a closer DNA end match to TRBJ2-7. In germline, CDR1 is DFQATT, CDR2 SNEGSKA (reference sequence). CDR3 length: 12 residues. The CDR3: CSAYPQSNEQYF. The DNA of the CDR3 is TGCAGTGCTTACCCTCAGAGCAATGAGCAGTACTTC.

This clonotype was counted many times. The V gene is TRBV12-3 or TRBV12-4, the J gene TRBJ2-7; 10 bases match TRBD2. V lost 2 bases and J lost 0; bases outside the gene matches: 4. This CDR3 spans 16 amino acids. CDR3 amino acids: CASSLSASGSSYEQYF. In DNA, the CDR3 is TGTGCCAGCAGTTTATCGGCTAGCGGGAGCTCCTACGAGCAGTACTTC.

This clonotype showed up many times. The V and J genes are TRBV30 and TRBJ1-2; D unclear. The CDR3 length is 11 residues. The V gene lost 4 bases and the J gene lost 4 bases, with 7 bases spanning the gap. Germline V gives CDR1 GTSNPN, CDR2 SVGIG (reference sequence). Written as DNA, the CDR3 is TGTGCCTGGACAGGTGCCTATGGCTACACCTTC. Residues: CAWTGAYGYTF. The entire variable domain, with the rest obtained from reference TRBV30 and TRBJ1-2, is as follows: SQTIHQWPATLVQPVGSPLSLECTVEGTSNPNLYWYRQAAGRGLQLLFYSVGIGQISSEVPQNLSASRPQDRQFILSSKKLLLSDSGFYLCAWTGAYGYTFGSGTRLTVV.

The V call is TRBV2, the J call TRBJ1-6; D may be TRBD1 (6 bases). The V end was cut by 10 bases, the J end by 8 bases, with 21 bases between. CDR3 length equals 15 residues. In germline, CDR1 is SNHLY, CDR2 FYNNEI. CDR3 amino acids: CATRREGGPDSPLHF. CDR3 coding DNA: TGTGCCACCCGCCGGGAGGGGGGGCCCGATTCACCCCTCCACTTT.